A single sample is the source of the 17 T cell receptor beta chains below, sequenced in a study of shared clonotypes between healthy human individuals. The data were produced by immunoSEQ multiplex PCR, yet TCRdb's version contains in-frame clones alone and is incomplete. The sample includes 1 million to 1.2 million clones, around 77% of them seen just once. Sequencing was performed on memory CD4+ T cells from PBMCs. The subset: CD45RA-negative fraction. Receptors were obtained from a man aged 18-30 years in good health. Some clones in this sample may be carry-over from other donors' samples.

In nucleotides, the CDR3 is TGTGCCAGCTCACCCTGGGAGGGACGACTGAATGAGCAGTTCTTC. Translating it yields CASSPWEGRLNEQFF. The V gene is TRBV18, the J gene TRBJ2-1, with 7 bases aligning to TRBD2. V shed 3 bases, J shed 7 bases, and the junction held 9 bases outside the gene matches. This CDR3 region has 15 residues. CDR1 and CDR2 from the germline V gene are KGHSH and LQKENI.

This chain links TRBV7-2 with TRBJ2-1; a possible D gene is TRBD2 (6 bases). V lost 5 bases and J lost 6, with 11 bases in between. Per the germline V gene, CDR1 is SGHTA and CDR2 is FQGNSA. This CDR3 spans 13 amino acids. This CDR3 is CASSRGRLNEQFF. DNA for the CDR3: TGTGCCAGCAGCCGGGGGAGGCTCAATGAGCAGTTCTTC.

This clone was seen only once. The rearrangement uses TRBV7-6 and TRBJ2-6, with no clear D. V lost 4 bases to trimming and J lost 0 bases, with 4 bases between them. Germline V gene data show CDR1 as SGHVS and CDR2 as FNYEAQ. The CDR3 runs 14 residues. CDR3 in DNA: TGTGCCAGCAGCTCCGACTCTGGGGCCAACGTCCTGACTTTC. It specifies CASSSDSGANVLTF.

This clone has only a few counts. The chain uses TRBV28 and TRBJ1-2; possibly TRBD1 for D (6 bases). This CDR3 has 14 residues. The germline gives CDR1 MDHEN, CDR2 SYDVKM. The germline V and J ends were trimmed by 10 bases and 9 bases, with 24 bases remaining between them. CDR3 sequence reads: CATGAPDGWISYTF. For the CDR3, the DNA is TGTGCCACAGGGGCTCCGGACGGATGGATTAGCTACACCTTC.

This chain uses TRBV11-3 with TRBJ2-1; TRBD2 agrees at 9 bases. V lost 4 bases, J lost 0 bases, and 1 base stayed unmatched. CDR1 is SGHNT and CDR2 is YENEEA in the germline V gene. The CDR3 spans 15 residues. In nucleotides, the CDR3 is TGTGCCAGCAGCTATAGCGGGAGCTCCTACAATGAGCAGTTCTTC. Its protein is CASSYSGSSYNEQFF. Full variable domain (missing parts from reference TRBV11-3 and TRBJ2-1): EAGVVQSPRYKIIEKKQPVAFWCNPISGHNTLYWYLQNLGQGPELLIRYENEEAVDDSQLPKDRFSAERLKGVDSTLKIQPAELGDSAVYLCASSYSGSSYNEQFFGPGTRLTVL.

The chain carries TRBV11-3 and TRBJ2-7; TRBD1 or TRBD2 may be the D gene (7 bases each). Germline V gene sequence: CDR1 SGHNT, CDR2 YENEEA. V lost 5 bases and J lost 2, with 19 bases in between. The CDR3 spans 16 residues. The DNA of the CDR3 is TGTGCCAGCAGCCCGGGAGGACAGGCGCCTACCTACGAGCAGTACTTC. Residues: CASSPGGQAPTYEQYF.

In its sample, this clone was seen a few times. V and J are TRBV19 and TRBJ1-4; a weak D match, TRBD1 (5 bases). Germline assignment: CDR1 LNHDA and CDR2 SQIVND (reference sequence). Trimming removed 5 bases at V and 6 bases at J, with 16 bases between. CDR3 size: 15 residues. The CDR3 coding sequence is TGTGCCAGTAGTCGTACCGGGACCTGGGATGAAAAACTGTTTTTT. It is translated as CASSRTGTWDEKLFF.

CDR3 region: CASSPPLAGVTGELFF. The CDR3, as DNA: TGTGCCAGCAGCCCCCCCCTAGCGGGAGTCACCGGGGAGCTGTTTTTT. The chain is built from TRBV9 and TRBJ2-2, with TRBD2 matching 10 bases. The CDR3 runs to 16 residues. Trimming at V came to 4 bases and at J to 4 bases, leaving 7 bases not matched to a gene. CDR1 and CDR2 from the germline V gene are SGDLS and YYNGEE.

CDR3 protein: CSVGRGGNTEAFF. Here the CDR3 DNA reads TGCAGCGTTGGGCGGGGAGGGAACACTGAAGCTTTCTTT. The chain is built from TRBV29-1 and TRBJ1-1; D is undetermined. From germline, CDR1 is SQVTM and CDR2 ANQGSEA. V was trimmed by 4 bases and J by 1 base, leaving 10 bases between them. CDR3 length: 13 residues.

V gene TRBV27 combines with J gene TRBJ1-4; a weak D match, TRBD1 (6 bases). CDR3 length equals 14 residues. Germline V gene sequence: CDR1 MNHEY, CDR2 SMNVEV (reference sequence). Trimming left V 8 bases short and J 8 bases short, with 18 bases between. For the CDR3, the DNA is TGTGCCAGCTCGGGGGCCCCCCTATGGGAAAAACTGTTTTTT. This codes for CASSGAPLWEKLFF.

The chain combines TRBV27 with TRBJ1-5; 9 nucleotides agree with TRBD1. From germline, CDR1 is MNHEY and CDR2 SMNVEV (reference sequence). J was trimmed by 6 bases and V by 2 bases; bases with no gene match: 8. This CDR3 region has 16 residues. The CDR3 coding sequence is TGTGCCAGCAGTTTAACCCTACCGACAGGGGGTCAGCCCCAGCATTTT. Encoded protein: CASSLTLPTGGQPQHF.

This clone was seen only a few times. This chain joins TRBV7-2 and TRBJ1-2; D gene ambiguous. CDR1 and CDR2 from the germline V gene are SGHTA and FQGNSA. V lost 5 bases to trimming and J lost 8 bases, with 15 bases between them. The CDR3 contains 13 residues. In DNA form, the CDR3 reads TGTGCCAGCAGCCCCAGTGGCAGCCGGGGCTACACCTTC. Its translation: CASSPSGSRGYTF.

This rearrangement joins TRBV25-1 to TRBJ2-3; TRBD1 matches at 7 bases. CDR1 is MGHDK, CDR2 SYGVNS, per germline. This CDR3 comprises 15 residues. After removal of 5 bases from V and 0 bases from J, the junction contained 5 bases not matched to a gene. The DNA of the CDR3 is TGTGCCAGCAGTCCTGACAGGGCTAGCACAGATACGCAGTATTTT. It specifies CASSPDRASTDTQYF.

The J gene is TRBJ1-2, the V gene TRBV5-4; 8 nucleotides match TRBD1. Germline V gene lookup returns CDR1 SGHNT and CDR2 YYREEE (reference sequence). V lost 4 bases, J lost 1 base, and 9 bases stayed unmatched. This CDR3 has 16 residues. The chain's CDR3 is CASSRPGTGHNYGYTF. The CDR3 region has the DNA TGTGCCAGCAGCCGACCTGGGACAGGTCATAACTATGGCTACACCTTC.

Only one count was recorded for this clone. The J gene is TRBJ1-4, the V gene TRBV2, with a tentative D call TRBD1 (6 bases). The germline V and J ends were trimmed by 6 bases and 0 bases, with 11 bases remaining between them. Per germline, CDR1 SNHLY and CDR2 FYNNEI. The CDR3 runs 15 residues. CDR3 amino acids: CASRRQEATNEKLFF. The CDR3 DNA reads as TGTGCCAGCAGGAGACAGGAGGCAACTAATGAAAAACTGTTTTTT. Full variable domain (outside the CDR3, taken from reference TRBV2 and TRBJ1-4): EPEVTQTPSHQVTQMGQEVILRCVPISNHLYFYWYRQILGQKVEFLVSFYNNEISEKSEIFDDQFSVERPDGSNFTLKIRSTKLEDSAMYFCASRRQEATNEKLFFGSGTQLSVL.

The chain combines TRBV5-4 with TRBJ2-2, with 7 bases matching TRBD1. This CDR3 is built from 15 residues. The V and J ends lost 2 bases and 0 bases, in that order; junction bases with no gene match: 1. From germline, CDR1 is SGHNT and CDR2 YYREEE (reference sequence). CDR3: CASSLGTANTGELFF. Written as DNA, the CDR3 is TGTGCCAGCAGCTTAGGGACAGCGAACACCGGGGAGCTGTTTTTT.

The genes are TRBV9 and TRBJ2-7, with D perhaps matching TRBD1 (6 bases). V was cut by 4 bases and J by 0 bases, with 14 bases left in between. The germline CDR1 and CDR2 sequences are SGDLS and YYNGEE. The CDR3 loop spans 15 amino acids. CDR3 in amino acids: CASSPRGGSSYEQYF. The CDR3 DNA follows: TGTGCCAGCAGCCCCAGGGGCGGAAGCTCCTACGAGCAGTACTTC.